This T cell receptor (beta chain) was retrieved from a study of shared clonotypes between healthy human individuals (dated by TCRdb to about 2020). In terms of the full investigation: A couple of women and a few men aged 18 to 49 years were included in the cohort. For each donor, three plates each were used for CD4 naive and CD4 memory, two plates were used for CD8 naive, and one plate was used for CD8 memory. Each donor's leukapheresis produced roughly between about 0.9 and 9.5 billion PBMCs. To estimate repertoire size and how much clonotypes are shared between individuals, the study performed deep sequencing of blood TCR repertoires from roughly five healthy adults. To increase sequencing depth and limit assay-specific biases, different laboratories used diverse techniques to prepare libraries and sequence TCR repertoires. Beyond this particular receptor, the publication reports: Sampling was restricted to blood, and TCR repertoires in tissues likely differ from the TCR repertoires found in blood. Naive subsets generally had larger estimated clonotype richness than memory subsets. Pairwise subsampling indicated that sequencing depth was expected to affect the degree of clonotype sharing among donors. Rarefaction of sorted-subset datasets indicated incomplete sequencing despite the large sequencing depth. Compared with non-shared clonotypes, clonotypes shared by all four sorted-subset donors had higher generation probabilities. Across a few donors, about 5.2% of naive CD4, 3.5% of naive CD8, approximately 2.5% of memory CD4, and 0.4% of memory CD8 clonotypes were shared. Because the study included only a small number of donors, the genetic and exposure-history diversity represented was limited.

Trimming removed 8 bases from V and 2 bases from J, leaving 13 bases between the germline ends. Reading the germline V gene (reference sequence) gives CDR1 MNHEY and CDR2 SMNVEV. The CDR3 runs 13 amino acids, cysteine and phenylalanine included. Only CDR3 DNA is held: 39 bases, read in frame from base 1. Using the deep immunoSEQ assay, TCR CDR3 regions were amplified from genomic DNA by multiplex PCR. Genomic DNA extracted from each cell subset was distributed evenly over all wells of several immunoSEQ 96-well plates, and each plate served as one replicate. For sorted subsets, 200 ng of genomic DNA, equivalent to 30,000 or so T cell genomes, went into each replicate PCR. The purified libraries were quantified using a Qubit 3.0 fluorometer, sized with a Bioanalyzer 2100, and then quantified again using the KAPA Library Quantification kit. Each immunoSEQ 96-well plate was sequenced on its own single-read 150-cycle Illumina NextSeq 550 flow cell. On the authors' methods: Because the immunoSEQ output included only junctional sequences and no quality scores, the filtering could not be the same as the filtering used for full-length reads. Sequences were annotated with PyIR, a Python wrapper for IgBLAST v1.9, and V/J genes and CDR3 were assigned using IMGT germline references. Reads were filtered out if the reads had weak V/J assignments (E-value above 1e-6), no CDR3, stop codons, out-of-frame junctions, or ambiguous translated residues. V3J clonotypes were defined by identical inferred V gene, J gene, and CDR3 amino acid sequence. Percentage overlap between repertoires was computed as shared unique clonotypes divided by the size of the smaller repertoire. Richness of each repertoire was evaluated using RTK rarefaction, the Chao1 estimator, and Recon v2.1 estimates of unobserved clonotypes. OLGA was used to compute generation probabilities for all TCRbeta clonotypes that the gDNA method yielded from a few donors. The clones in this table, taken by TCRdb from immuneACCESS, are in-frame only. Not every clone is retained; where verified, under half of the shortfall comes from an unresolved V gene, and the cause of the rest is unknown. V, J and clone size were drawn from that table, and D and trimming were deduced from the DNA. The sample yields roughly 1 million clones; around 74% were counted once. The ten largest account for about 1.4% of the sample.

The donors were healthy, HIV-negative adults with no recently reported acute infections or vaccinations. Only Caucasian adults living in Nashville, Tennessee, USA were represented among the donors. CD4+ T cells were enriched by magnetic negative selection, after which naive cells were positively selected on CD45RA and the negative fraction was taken as the memory subset. After blood collection by leukapheresis, PBMCs were isolated using Ficoll-Histopaque density gradient centrifugation and then cryopreserved in the vapor phase of liquid nitrogen. Analytical flow cytometry was used to check the purity and quantity of each magnetically sorted T cell population. Each sorted fraction had its genomic DNA isolated and then quantified by UV absorbance on a Nanodrop 2000c. This clone was seen more than once but under ten times. Which antigen it targets is not known. The sample holds no much larger clone one base away, and base qualities are not on file.

Here the chain combines TRBV27 and TRBJ2-7; no D gene can be assigned with confidence. The source material was memory CD4+ T cells sorted from blood. The meaning of the sample's cell subset or site label: CD45RA-negative fraction. The origin of this receptor is a man aged 18 to 29 in good health. The base sequence is TGTGCCAGCCGACGGACGGAGACCTACGAGCAGTACTTC. Its translation is CASRRTETYEQYF.